What follows describes a single TCR beta chain. With 6 bases clipped from V and 3 bases from J, the junction kept 2 bases outside the gene matches. The germline gives CDR1 MNHEY, CDR2 SVGAGI. This CDR3 has 12 residues. This entry belongs to a study of blood T cell repertoires in COVID-19. Overall study context: T cells, B-cell-depleted T cells, or PBMCs provided the cDNA or gDNA that served as material.

The repertoire was sequenced with immunoSEQ multiplex PCR; TCRdb's copy has only in-frame clones and lacks some. The table lists roughly 100,000 clones, roughly nine tenths of them singletons, with roughly 3.5% in the top ten. The source is a woman in her sixties or seventies with acute or convalescent COVID-19. The rearrangement joins TRBV6-5 to TRBJ2-7; 7 bases line up with TRBD1. The specimen sequenced was peripheral blood. In DNA form, the CDR3 reads TGTGCCAGCAGGGCAGGGGGCTACGAGCAGTACGTC. Translation gives CASRAGGYEQYV.